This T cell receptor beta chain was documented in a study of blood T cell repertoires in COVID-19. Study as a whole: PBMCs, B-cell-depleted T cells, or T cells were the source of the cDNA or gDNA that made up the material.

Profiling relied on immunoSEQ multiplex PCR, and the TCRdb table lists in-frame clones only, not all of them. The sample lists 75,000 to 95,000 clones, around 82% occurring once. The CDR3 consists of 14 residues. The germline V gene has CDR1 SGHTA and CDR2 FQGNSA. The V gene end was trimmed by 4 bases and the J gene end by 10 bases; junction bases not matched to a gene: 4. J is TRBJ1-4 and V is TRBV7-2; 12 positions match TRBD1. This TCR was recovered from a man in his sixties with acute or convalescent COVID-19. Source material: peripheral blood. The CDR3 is CASSWDRGRGKLFF. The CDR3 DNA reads TGTGCCAGCAGCTGGGACAGGGGGCGCGGAAAACTGTTTTTT.